The rows below give T cell receptor beta chains drawn from one sample of a study of blood T cells in healthy people across ages. Using its own MiXCR run on the 5' RACE reads, TCRdb lists one record per CDR3 protein. The sample contains over a million distinct CDR3 sequences, 35% to 50% of which appear only once. Sequenced sample: blood. The receptor set was obtained from a woman aged 55-70 years in good health. The CDR3 runs from the conserved cysteine through the conserved F or W. Each record gives: clone size, J gene, V gene, D gene, CDR3 protein, CDR3 DNA. The D gene is left open where the match is weak. A row's size may be missing; if present it is once, few, many or a size class.

clone_size: many
j_call: TRBJ2-7
v_call: TRBV29-1
d_call: .
cdr3_aa: CSVEVPSYEQYF
cdr3_nt: TGCAGCGTTGAAGTGCCTAGCTACGAGCAGTACTTC

clone_size: .
j_call: TRBJ2-4
v_call: TRBV20-1
d_call: .
cdr3_aa: CSAIVSGPNKNIQYF
cdr3_nt: TGCAGTGCTATAGTCTCGGGACCAAACAAAAACATTCAGTACTTC

clone_size: .
j_call: TRBJ2-1
v_call: TRBV29-1
d_call: TRBD2
cdr3_aa: CSVIRGGQFF
cdr3_nt: TGCAGCGTTATACGGGGGGGGCAGTTCTTC

clone_size: few
j_call: TRBJ2-5
v_call: TRBV5-6
d_call: TRBD1
cdr3_aa: CASSGGTGRETQYF
cdr3_nt: TGTGCCAGCAGCGGTGGGACAGGGCGCGAGACCCAGTACTTC

clone_size: few
j_call: TRBJ2-3
v_call: TRBV10-3
d_call: .
cdr3_aa: CAIKVSGPDTQYF
cdr3_nt: TGTGCCATCAAGGTTTCGGGACCAGATACGCAGTATTTT

clone_size: .
j_call: TRBJ2-5
v_call: TRBV12-3/TRBV12-4
d_call: .
cdr3_aa: CASHLGGNQETQYF
cdr3_nt: TGTGCCAGCCACTTGGGGGGAAACCAAGAGACCCAGTACTTC

clone_size: .
j_call: TRBJ2-3
v_call: TRBV6-5
d_call: TRBD1
cdr3_aa: CASSYGQGDTQYF
cdr3_nt: TGTGCCAGCAGTTACGGACAGGGAGATACGCAGTATTTT

clone_size: .
j_call: TRBJ2-3
v_call: TRBV3-1
d_call: TRBD2
cdr3_aa: CASSQEGRESTDTQYF
cdr3_nt: TGTGCCAGCAGCCAGGAGGGGCGGGAGAGTACAGATACGCAGTATTTT

clone_size: .
j_call: TRBJ1-6
v_call: TRBV27
d_call: .
cdr3_aa: CASSGDTRSPLHF
cdr3_nt: TGTGCCAGCAGTGGGGACACCCGTTCACCCCTCCACTTT

clone_size: many
j_call: TRBJ1-5
v_call: TRBV20-1
d_call: TRBD1
cdr3_aa: CSATGQGAYNQPQHF
cdr3_nt: TGCAGTGCCACTGGACAGGGGGCGTACAATCAGCCCCAGCATTTT

clone_size: .
j_call: TRBJ2-1
v_call: TRBV3-1
d_call: TRBD2
cdr3_aa: CASSQTQNSGREQFF
cdr3_nt: TGTGCCAGCAGCCAAACGCAGAATAGCGGGAGGGAACAGTTCTTC

clone_size: .
j_call: TRBJ2-1
v_call: TRBV6-5
d_call: TRBD2
cdr3_aa: CASRESGSSYNEQFF
cdr3_nt: TGTGCCAGCAGAGAAAGCGGGAGCTCCTACAATGAGCAGTTCTTC

clone_size: few
j_call: TRBJ2-5
v_call: TRBV29-1
d_call: .
cdr3_aa: CSVEGRGEVETQYF
cdr3_nt: TGCAGCGTTGAAGGGAGGGGAGAGGTAGAGACCCAGTACTTC

clone_size: .
j_call: TRBJ2-4
v_call: TRBV10-2
d_call: TRBD1
cdr3_aa: CASRVGQAVQYF
cdr3_nt: TGCGCCAGCCGTGTGGGACAGGCAGTGCAGTACTTC

clone_size: .
j_call: TRBJ2-6
v_call: TRBV28
d_call: .
cdr3_aa: CASSPHSGANVLTF
cdr3_nt: TGTGCCAGCAGTCCACACTCTGGGGCCAACGTCCTGACTTTC

clone_size: .
j_call: TRBJ1-5
v_call: TRBV5-1
d_call: .
cdr3_aa: CASSPDIGGNQPQHF
cdr3_nt: TGCGCCAGCAGCCCGGACATCGGGGGCAATCAGCCCCAGCATTTT

clone_size: .
j_call: TRBJ2-3
v_call: TRBV25-1
d_call: TRBD2
cdr3_aa: CASSSQLAGVGGTQYF
cdr3_nt: TGTGCCAGCAGTTCCCAGCTAGCGGGAGTAGGAGGGACGCAGTATTTT

clone_size: .
j_call: TRBJ2-7
v_call: TRBV7-9
d_call: .
cdr3_aa: CASSLNRYEQYF
cdr3_nt: TGTGCCAGCAGCCTCAACAGGTACGAGCAGTACTTC

clone_size: .
j_call: TRBJ1-4
v_call: TRBV5-1
d_call: TRBD1
cdr3_aa: CASSLAGGNEKLFF
cdr3_nt: TGTGCCAGCAGCTTAGCAGGGGGAAATGAAAAACTGTTTTTT

clone_size: few
j_call: TRBJ2-1
v_call: TRBV12-3/TRBV12-4
d_call: .
cdr3_aa: CASSILGRNEQFF
cdr3_nt: TGTGCCAGCAGTATACTCGGGAGAAATGAGCAGTTCTTC

clone_size: few
j_call: TRBJ2-5
v_call: TRBV20-1
d_call: .
cdr3_aa: CSARGGLETQYF
cdr3_nt: TGCAGTGCTAGAGGGGGGTTAGAGACCCAGTACTTC

clone_size: many
j_call: TRBJ2-7
v_call: TRBV20-1
d_call: .
cdr3_aa: CSARGFSGTYEQYF
cdr3_nt: TGCAGTGCTAGAGGGTTTAGCGGAACCTACGAGCAGTACTTC

clone_size: once
j_call: TRBJ1-2
v_call: TRBV20-1
d_call: .
cdr3_aa: CSAPDGRNYGYTF
cdr3_nt: TGCAGTGCCCCGGACGGGCGTAACTATGGCTACACCTTC

clone_size: once
j_call: TRBJ2-7
v_call: TRBV20-1
d_call: TRBD2
cdr3_aa: CSARDTSGRALRNEQYF
cdr3_nt: TGCAGTGCTAGAGATACTAGCGGGAGGGCCTTGAGGAACGAGCAGTACTTC

clone_size: few
j_call: TRBJ2-7
v_call: TRBV6-5
d_call: .
cdr3_aa: CASSYSIAGIYEQYF
cdr3_nt: TGTGCCAGCAGTTACTCGATTGCAGGGATTTACGAGCAGTACTTC

clone_size: .
j_call: TRBJ2-5
v_call: TRBV7-9
d_call: TRBD1
cdr3_aa: CASSLQGKQETQYF
cdr3_nt: TGTGCCAGCAGCCTACAGGGGAAACAAGAGACCCAGTACTTC

clone_size: .
j_call: TRBJ2-1
v_call: TRBV10-2
d_call: TRBD2
cdr3_aa: CASSQDGLAGYSSYNEQFF
cdr3_nt: TGCGCCAGCAGCCAAGACGGACTAGCGGGTTATTCCTCCTACAATGAGCAGTTCTTC

clone_size: few
j_call: TRBJ2-4
v_call: TRBV2
d_call: .
cdr3_aa: CASSEARRQVGEQYF
cdr3_nt: TGTGCCAGCAGTGAAGCGAGGAGACAGGTAGGGGAGCAGTACTTC

clone_size: .
j_call: TRBJ1-5
v_call: TRBV27
d_call: TRBD1
cdr3_aa: CASKTGGSGQPQHF
cdr3_nt: TGTGCCAGTAAGACAGGGGGCAGCGGACAGCCCCAGCATTTT

clone_size: .
j_call: TRBJ2-7
v_call: TRBV9
d_call: TRBD2
cdr3_aa: CASSVESSGRAVEQYF
cdr3_nt: TGTGCCAGCAGCGTAGAGTCCAGCGGGAGGGCCGTCGAGCAGTACTTC

clone_size: many
j_call: TRBJ2-7
v_call: TRBV6-1
d_call: .
cdr3_aa: CASRTSYEQYF
cdr3_nt: TGTGCCAGCAGAACTTCCTACGAGCAGTACTTC

clone_size: many
j_call: TRBJ2-5
v_call: TRBV3-1
d_call: TRBD2
cdr3_aa: CASSQDFPGGGETQYF
cdr3_nt: TGTGCCAGCAGCCAAGATTTCCCGGGAGGAGGGGAGACCCAGTACTTC

clone_size: few
j_call: TRBJ1-2
v_call: TRBV27
d_call: .
cdr3_aa: CASSRTRGNYGYTF
cdr3_nt: TGTGCCAGCAGTCGGACGCGGGGAAACTATGGCTACACCTTC

clone_size: .
j_call: TRBJ2-6
v_call: TRBV7-3
d_call: .
cdr3_aa: CATRRESGANVLTF
cdr3_nt: TGTGCCACCCGCAGGGAATCTGGGGCCAACGTCCTGACTTTC

clone_size: .
j_call: TRBJ1-2
v_call: TRBV5-5
d_call: .
cdr3_aa: CASSLLGLHGYTF
cdr3_nt: TGTGCCAGCAGCTTGCTGGGTTTGCATGGCTACACCTTC

clone_size: .
j_call: TRBJ1-1
v_call: TRBV14
d_call: .
cdr3_aa: CASSLNKNTEAFF
cdr3_nt: TGTGCCAGCAGCCTAAACAAGAACACTGAAGCTTTCTTT

clone_size: .
j_call: TRBJ1-2
v_call: TRBV10-3
d_call: .
cdr3_aa: CAISEFGISTNYGYTF
cdr3_nt: TGTGCCATCAGCGAGTTCGGAATCAGCACAAACTATGGCTACACCTTC

clone_size: few
j_call: TRBJ2-1
v_call: TRBV25-1
d_call: TRBD1
cdr3_aa: CASSGDRAVTEQFF
cdr3_nt: TGTGCCAGCAGTGGTGACAGGGCAGTCACTGAGCAGTTCTTC

clone_size: few
j_call: TRBJ2-7
v_call: TRBV7-6
d_call: .
cdr3_aa: CASSLGRGRSYEQYF
cdr3_nt: TGTGCCAGCAGCTTAGGCAGGGGAAGGTCCTACGAGCAGTACTTC

clone_size: .
j_call: TRBJ2-7
v_call: TRBV3-1
d_call: .
cdr3_aa: CASSQEGLARSYEQYF
cdr3_nt: TGTGCCAGCAGCCAAGAAGGGCTAGCGCGATCCTACGAGCAGTACTTC

clone_size: .
j_call: TRBJ2-1
v_call: TRBV7-9
d_call: .
cdr3_aa: CASSPQRRSSYNEQFF
cdr3_nt: TGTGCCAGCAGCCCGCAAAGGAGGAGCTCCTACAATGAGCAGTTCTTC

clone_size: few
j_call: TRBJ2-5
v_call: TRBV10-3
d_call: TRBD1
cdr3_aa: CAIRPGTGSPQETQYF
cdr3_nt: TGTGCCATCAGACCCGGGACAGGGTCTCCACAAGAGACCCAGTACTTC

clone_size: .
j_call: TRBJ2-3
v_call: TRBV7-9
d_call: TRBD2
cdr3_aa: CASSPPPTSGSGSGTDTQYF
cdr3_nt: TGTGCCAGCAGCCCGCCTCCGACTAGCGGGAGTGGGAGTGGCACAGATACGCAGTATTTT

clone_size: .
j_call: TRBJ2-7
v_call: TRBV27
d_call: .
cdr3_aa: CASSLRQESFYEQYF
cdr3_nt: TGTGCCAGCAGTTTACGGCAGGAGAGCTTCTACGAGCAGTACTTC

clone_size: few
j_call: TRBJ1-2
v_call: TRBV3-1
d_call: .
cdr3_aa: CASSQDAGGRADGYTF
cdr3_nt: TGTGCCAGCAGCCAAGATGCGGGGGGTCGGGCTGATGGCTACACCTTC

clone_size: .
j_call: TRBJ2-7
v_call: TRBV30
d_call: .
cdr3_aa: CAWRGLATHEQYF
cdr3_nt: TGTGCCTGGAGGGGGTTAGCTACCCACGAGCAGTACTTC

clone_size: .
j_call: TRBJ2-1
v_call: TRBV5-1
d_call: .
cdr3_aa: CASSLWEVTYNEQFF
cdr3_nt: TGCGCCAGCAGTCTATGGGAGGTAACCTACAATGAGCAGTTCTTC

clone_size: .
j_call: TRBJ1-4
v_call: TRBV6-6
d_call: .
cdr3_aa: CASSYEGGAKLFF
cdr3_nt: TGTGCCAGCAGTTATGAGGGGGGAGCCAAACTGTTTTTT

clone_size: .
j_call: TRBJ2-5
v_call: TRBV15
d_call: TRBD2
cdr3_aa: CATSRGLAGGVVATQYF
cdr3_nt: TGTGCCACCAGCAGAGGACTAGCGGGAGGGGTTGTGGCGACCCAGTACTTC

clone_size: .
j_call: TRBJ2-7
v_call: TRBV28
d_call: .
cdr3_aa: CASSISGEAEQYF
cdr3_nt: TGTGCCAGCAGCATATCGGGAGAGGCCGAGCAGTACTTC

clone_size: few
j_call: TRBJ2-7
v_call: TRBV6-6
d_call: TRBD2
cdr3_aa: CASSPQAGFHYEQYF
cdr3_nt: TGTGCCAGCAGTCCCCAAGCGGGATTCCACTACGAGCAGTACTTC

clone_size: .
j_call: TRBJ2-5
v_call: TRBV11-1
d_call: TRBD2
cdr3_aa: CASSIWTSGRGNEQYF
cdr3_nt: TGTGCCAGCAGCATCTGGACTAGCGGGAGAGGTAATGAGCAGTACTTC

clone_size: .
j_call: TRBJ1-4
v_call: TRBV2
d_call: TRBD1
cdr3_aa: CASRAGQGTTNEELFF
cdr3_nt: TGTGCCAGCAGGGCGGGACAGGGAACAACTAATGAAGAACTGTTTTTT

clone_size: .
j_call: TRBJ2-3
v_call: TRBV6-1
d_call: TRBD2
cdr3_aa: CASSESLAGGTDTQYF
cdr3_nt: TGTGCCAGCAGTGAATCCCTAGCGGGAGGCACAGATACGCAGTATTTT

clone_size: .
j_call: TRBJ2-7
v_call: TRBV27
d_call: .
cdr3_aa: CASSSPGPNPYEQYF
cdr3_nt: TGTGCCAGCAGTTCTCCGGGACCCAACCCCTACGAGCAGTACTTC

clone_size: .
j_call: TRBJ2-1
v_call: TRBV3-1
d_call: .
cdr3_aa: CATRALTNEQFF
cdr3_nt: TGTGCCACCCGGGCCCTAACTAATGAGCAGTTCTTC

clone_size: .
j_call: TRBJ2-1
v_call: TRBV3-1
d_call: TRBD2
cdr3_aa: CASSQDPSGTPGEQFF
cdr3_nt: TGTGCCAGCAGCCAAGATCCTAGCGGGACGCCGGGTGAGCAGTTCTTC